One sample yielded the 9 T cell receptor beta chains listed below, sequenced in a study of cytomegalovirus exposure and HLA in healthy donors (dated by TCRdb to 2015 to 2018). To prepare the library, the immunoSEQ multiplex PCR assay was applied. For the multiplex PCR, a mixture combining 60 forward primers for TCR Vbeta segments and 13 reverse primers for TCR Jbeta segments was used. TCRdb took over this immuneACCESS table, retaining in-frame rearrangements with V and J assigned. Such tables are incomplete; in checked studies, under half of the missing clones stem from an unresolved V gene, and the remainder is unexplained. The sample table holds around 120,000 clones, of which around three quarters were seen once. The ten largest clonotypes hold approximately 3% of the sample. Material: PBMCs. These receptors were taken from a woman aged 40 to 50 in good health and CMV-seronegative.

The chain combines TRBV21-1 with TRBJ1-1. TRBV21-1 is tagged as a pseudogene. CDR3 length: 14 residues. CDR3 region: CASSKARENTEAFF. DNA for the CDR3: TGTGCCAGCAGCAAGGCTCGGGAGAACACTGAAGCTTTCTTT.

The J gene is TRBJ2-7, the V gene TRBV20-1; D is ambiguous. Germline V CDR1 and CDR2: DFQATT, SNEGSKA (reference sequence). The V and J ends lost 4 bases and 7 bases respectively, with 8 bases between them. The CDR3 length is 10 residues. For the CDR3, the DNA is TGCAGTGCTACCTCTCCGGAGCAGTACTTC. Residues: CSATSPEQYF.

In this sample, this clone turned up once. The rearrangement links TRBV6-1 to TRBJ2-1; 12 bases fit TRBD2. This CDR3 is built from 17 residues. CDR1 is MNHNS and CDR2 is SASEGT in the germline V gene. The trim removed 3 bases at V and 5 bases at J, leaving 8 bases unmatched. CDR3 sequence: CASSDRTSGTVDNEQFF. The CDR3 nucleotides are TGTGCCAGCAGTGATCGGACTAGCGGGACGGTCGACAATGAGCAGTTCTTC.

The chain employs TRBV19 and TRBJ2-7, with D unresolved. The CDR3 has 14 amino acids. Germline values: CDR1 LNHDA, CDR2 SQIVND (reference sequence). V lost 8 bases and J lost 3, with 17 bases in between. The CDR3 spells CASGRVGALYEQYF. The DNA for the CDR3 is TGTGCCAGTGGCCGCGTTGGAGCCCTCTACGAGCAGTACTTC. The variable domain in full, with the rest retrieved from reference TRBV19 and TRBJ2-7, is DGGITQSPKYLFRKEGQNVTLSCEQNLNHDAMYWYRQDPGQGLRLIYYSQIVNDFQKGDIAEGYSVSREKKESFPLTVTSAQKNPTAFYLCASGRVGALYEQYFGPGTRLTVT.

The chain couples TRBV10-1 to TRBJ2-7; maybe TRBD2 (5 bases). Germline V gene lookup returns CDR1 WNHNN and CDR2 SYGVQD (reference sequence). V lost 4 bases and J 6 bases, leaving 13 bases between the germline ends. There are 13 residues in the CDR3. This CDR3 is CASSVEGEGEQYF. CDR3 coding DNA: TGCGCCAGCAGTGTTGAGGGAGAAGGCGAGCAGTACTTC.

The genes are TRBV2 and TRBJ2-7, with D perhaps matching TRBD1 (5 bases). Germline V CDR1 and CDR2: SNHLY, FYNNEI. V was pared by 1 base and J by 9 bases, with 13 bases between. This CDR3 is built from 13 residues. In DNA form, the CDR3 reads TGTGCCAGCAGTGAAGAAGCAAGGGGTCGGCAGTACTTC. Encoded protein: CASSEEARGRQYF.

The V gene is TRBV9, the J gene TRBJ1-5; D possibly corresponds to TRBD1 (5 bases). Per the germline V gene, CDR1 is SGDLS and CDR2 is YYNGEE. V dropped 2 bases and J dropped 1 base, with 13 bases sitting between them. The CDR3 runs to 16 residues. CDR3 sequence (DNA): TGTGCCAGCAGCGTGGAGGGGTTGGTCAGCAATCAGCCCCAGCATTTT. Translated, it gives CASSVEGLVSNQPQHF.

This chain links TRBV2 with TRBJ1-5, with D possibly TRBD1 on 6 matching bases. V was pared by 4 bases and J by 5 bases, with 12 bases between. Per the germline V gene, CDR1 is SNHLY and CDR2 is FYNNEI. CDR3 size: 14 residues. CDR3 protein: CASSVKGGDQPQHF. The CDR3 DNA follows: TGTGCCAGCAGTGTGAAGGGGGGGGATCAGCCCCAGCATTTT.

For this clone: Relative to the germline gene, one junction end is altered; a read error may explain this. V is TRBV11-2 and J is TRBJ2-1, with 7 bases matching TRBD2. Germline V gene data show CDR1 as SGHAT and CDR2 as FQNNGV. This CDR3 contains 15 residues. Here the CDR3 DNA reads TGTGCCAACAGCTTAGAGGCGGGAGAGCACAATGAGCAGTTCTTC. This codes for CANSLEAGEHNEQFF.